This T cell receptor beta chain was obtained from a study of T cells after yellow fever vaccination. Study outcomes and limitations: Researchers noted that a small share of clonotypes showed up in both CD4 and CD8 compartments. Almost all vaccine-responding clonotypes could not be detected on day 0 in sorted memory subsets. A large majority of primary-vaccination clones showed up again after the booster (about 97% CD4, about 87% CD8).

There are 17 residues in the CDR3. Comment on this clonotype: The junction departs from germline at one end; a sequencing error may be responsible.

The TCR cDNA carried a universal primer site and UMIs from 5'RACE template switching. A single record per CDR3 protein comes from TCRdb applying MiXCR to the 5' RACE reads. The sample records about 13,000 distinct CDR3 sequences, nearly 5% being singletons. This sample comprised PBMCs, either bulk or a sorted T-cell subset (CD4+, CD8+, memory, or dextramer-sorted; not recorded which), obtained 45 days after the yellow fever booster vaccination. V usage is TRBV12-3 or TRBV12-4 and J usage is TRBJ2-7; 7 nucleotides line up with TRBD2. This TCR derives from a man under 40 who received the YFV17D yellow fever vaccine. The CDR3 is CACSCGYETSATYEQYF. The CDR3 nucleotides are TGTGCCTGCAGTTGTGGGTATGAAACTAGCGCTACCTACGAGCAGTACTTC.